Each of the 16 T cell receptor beta chains below was sequenced from the same sample in a study of cytomegalovirus exposure and HLA in healthy donors. In the PCR, 60 Vbeta and 13 Jbeta primers were used. Libraries were prepared by immunoSEQ multiplex PCR; TCRdb keeps only in-frame clonotypes and omits some of them. The sample has approximately 140,000 clones; around 83% are singletons. The source material was PBMCs. The receptors derive from a girl aged 2-10 years in good health and CMV-seronegative.

This clone was recorded once. The genes are TRBV9 and TRBJ2-7; weak D call: TRBD1 (5 bases). V was clipped by 4 bases and J by 3 bases, with 8 bases between them. Germline CDR1 is SGDLS and CDR2 is YYNGEE. This CDR3 has 12 amino acids. CDR3 in amino acids: CASSRGSYEQYF. Written as DNA, the CDR3 is TGTGCCAGCAGCAGGGGTAGCTACGAGCAGTACTTC.

The chain is built from TRBV5-1 and TRBJ2-2; TRBD2 aligns across 9 bases. The CDR3 length is 18 residues. Germline CDR1 SGHRS, CDR2 YFSETQ. J lost 4 bases, V lost 2 bases, and 12 bases had no gene match. CDR3 residues: CASSFLAGGPLSTGELFF. For the CDR3, the DNA is TGCGCCAGCAGCTTCCTCGCGGGGGGGCCTCTGAGCACCGGGGAGCTGTTTTTT.

The rearrangement links TRBV5-4 to TRBJ1-1; D uncertain. Trimming took off 1 base at V and 4 bases at J, with 11 bases between the two ends. The CDR3 extends over 14 amino acids. The V gene's germline CDR1 is SGHNT and CDR2 YYREEE (reference sequence). The CDR3 here is CASSLLREGTEAFF. The DNA of the CDR3 is TGTGCCAGCAGCTTGCTGAGGGAAGGCACTGAAGCTTTCTTT.

V usage is TRBV27 and J usage is TRBJ2-1, with TRBD2 matching over 7 bases. There are 18 residues in the CDR3. The V gene's germline CDR1 is MNHEY and CDR2 SMNVEV (reference sequence). Losses at the gene ends were 4 bases for V and 0 bases for J; bases not matched to a gene: 12. CDR3: CASSSLAAPLSSYNEQFF. DNA for the CDR3: TGTGCCAGCAGTTCCCTAGCGGCACCCCTGAGCTCCTACAATGAGCAGTTCTTC.

The chain links TRBV9 to TRBJ2-3; 7 nucleotides agree with TRBD1. V lost 2 bases to trimming and J lost 0 bases; unmatched junction nucleotides: 6. Germline V gene data show CDR1 as SGDLS and CDR2 as YYNGEE. The CDR3 length is 16 residues. The CDR3 sequence: CASSVDPGQSTDTQYF. The CDR3 region has the DNA TGTGCCAGCAGCGTGGATCCGGGACAGAGCACAGATACGCAGTATTTT. The full variable domain, with the rest looked up from reference TRBV9 and TRBJ2-3, is DSGVTQTPKHLITATGQRVTLRCSPRSGDLSVYWYQQSLDQGLQFLIQYYNGEERAKGNILERFSAQQFPDLHSELNLSSLELGDSALYFCASSVDPGQSTDTQYFGPGTRLTVL.

This chain connects TRBV27 to TRBJ1-2; 8 bases match TRBD1. Germline CDR1 MNHEY, CDR2 SMNVEV (reference sequence). The CDR3 totals 18 residues. The V and J ends lost 6 bases and 7 bases, in that order; junction bases with no gene match: 22. CDR3 nucleotide sequence: TGTGCCAGCAGCCAACTTGGGTCACCCGAGGACAGGGCGCGTGGCTACACCTTC. Translating it yields CASSQLGSPEDRARGYTF.

The chain is built from TRBV30 and TRBJ2-5; perhaps TRBD1 as D (5 bases). The germline V gene encodes CDR1 GTSNPN and CDR2 SVGIG (reference sequence). The V gene lost 1 base and the J gene lost 1 base, with 10 bases spanning the gap. The CDR3 has 14 amino acids. The CDR3 DNA reads TGTGCCTGGAGTGACTACGACAGCCAAGAGACCCAGTACTTC. It translates to CAWSDYDSQETQYF.

The chain carries TRBV13 and TRBJ1-3; tentative D call: TRBD1 (6 bases). This CDR3 spans 15 amino acids. Trimming removed 4 bases from V and 0 bases from J, with 10 bases in between. Germline CDR1 reads PRHDT; CDR2 reads FYEKMQ (reference sequence). CDR3 residues: CASSSQGYSGNTIYF. The CDR3 DNA sequence: TGTGCCAGCAGCTCCCAGGGGTACTCTGGAAACACCATATATTTT.

The V call is TRBV7-6, the J call TRBJ2-7, with D maybe TRBD2 (6 bases). In germline, CDR1 is SGHVS, CDR2 FNYEAQ. V lost 1 base and J lost 1, with 14 bases in between. CDR3 size: 16 residues. CDR3 protein: CASSLGAGTGSYEQYF. The CDR3, as DNA: TGTGCCAGCAGCTTAGGTGCCGGGACTGGATCCTACGAGCAGTACTTC.

The table lists this clone with a count of one. This rearrangement joins TRBV29-1 to TRBJ1-1; D is unclear. Trimming removed 6 bases from V and 0 bases from J, with 11 bases in between. Germline CDR1 reads SQVTM; CDR2 reads ANQGSEA. The CDR3 runs to 13 residues. The CDR3 here is CSVAGRLNTEAFF. CDR3 in DNA: TGCAGCGTCGCGGGCCGACTGAACACTGAAGCTTTCTTT. Complete variable domain (other parts from reference TRBV29-1 and TRBJ1-1): SAVISQKPSRDICQRGTSLTIQCQVDSQVTMMFWYRQQPGQSLTLIATANQGSEATYESGFVIDKFPISRPNLTFSTLTVSNMSPEDSSIYLCSVAGRLNTEAFFGQGTRLTVV.

This chain joins TRBV4-2 and TRBJ2-5; 11 nucleotides match TRBD2. The V gene's germline CDR1 is LGHNA and CDR2 YNFKEQ. The CDR3 extends over 18 amino acids. After removal of 1 base from V and 2 bases from J, the junction contained 9 bases not matched to a gene. DNA for the CDR3: TGTGCCAGCAGCCAAGTACCTAAGACTAGCGGGATTCAAGAGACCCAGTACTTC. The encoded protein is CASSQVPKTSGIQETQYF.

The chain combines TRBV5-4 with TRBJ2-1; 14 bases are a match to TRBD2. CDR3 size: 16 residues. Unmatched junction bases numbered 12, after V lost 4 bases and J lost 12 bases. Germline lookup yields CDR1 SGHNT and CDR2 YYREEE (reference sequence). This CDR3 reads CASSPTEGLAGVTQFF. The CDR3 DNA is TGTGCCAGCAGCCCGACAGAGGGACTAGCGGGAGTCACGCAGTTCTTC.

This clone was observed once. CDR3 in DNA: TGCGCCAGCAGGTTGACTAGCGGGTACGAGCAGTACTTC. The encoded protein is CASRLTSGYEQYF. The chain is built from TRBV5-1 and TRBJ2-7; TRBD2 agrees at 10 bases. Germline loops: CDR1 SGHRS, CDR2 YFSETQ. The CDR3 is 13 amino acids. With V trimmed by 5 bases and J by 4 bases, 3 bases remained unmatched.

The chain recombines TRBV7-8 with TRBJ2-3, with D possibly TRBD2 on 5 matching bases. This CDR3 contains 16 residues. The germline V and J ends were trimmed by 1 base and 0 bases, with 11 bases remaining between them. Germline loops: CDR1 SGHVS, CDR2 FQNEAQ. The CDR3 sequence is CASSLDLTGSTDTQYF. CDR3 sequence (DNA): TGTGCCAGCAGCTTAGATTTAACGGGGAGCACAGATACGCAGTATTTT.

The CDR3 region has the DNA TGTGCCAGCAGGACCTCCGGGACACCTGGCTATGGCTACACCTTC. Encoded protein: CASRTSGTPGYGYTF. This chain connects TRBV27 to TRBJ1-2, with a weak D call TRBD1 (6 bases). CDR3 length equals 15 residues. Trimming shortened V by 6 bases and J by 4 bases, and 18 bases separated the two germline ends. Germline lookup yields CDR1 MNHEY and CDR2 SMNVEV (reference sequence).

J is TRBJ2-7 and V is TRBV7-8; D is ambiguous. The V end lost 1 base, the J end lost 2 bases, and 6 bases lay between the germline ends. The CDR3 runs to 13 residues. Looked up from germline, CDR1 is SGHVS and CDR2 is FQNEAQ. CDR3 in amino acids: CASSLGETYEQYF. CDR3 DNA sequence: TGTGCCAGCAGCTTAGGTGAGACCTACGAGCAGTACTTC.